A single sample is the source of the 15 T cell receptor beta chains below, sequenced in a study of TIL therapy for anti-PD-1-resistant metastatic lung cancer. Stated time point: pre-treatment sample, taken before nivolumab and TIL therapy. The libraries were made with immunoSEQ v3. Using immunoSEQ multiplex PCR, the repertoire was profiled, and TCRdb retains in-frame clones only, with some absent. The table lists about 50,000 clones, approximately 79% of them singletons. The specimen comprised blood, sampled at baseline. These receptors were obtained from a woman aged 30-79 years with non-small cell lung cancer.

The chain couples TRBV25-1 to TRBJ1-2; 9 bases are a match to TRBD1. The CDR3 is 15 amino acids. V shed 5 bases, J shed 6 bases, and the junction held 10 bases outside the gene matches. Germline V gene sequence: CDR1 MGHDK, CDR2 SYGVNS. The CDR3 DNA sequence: TGTGCCAGCAGTAAATCCGGGACAGGGAAAGATGGCTACACCTTC. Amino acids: CASSKSGTGKDGYTF.

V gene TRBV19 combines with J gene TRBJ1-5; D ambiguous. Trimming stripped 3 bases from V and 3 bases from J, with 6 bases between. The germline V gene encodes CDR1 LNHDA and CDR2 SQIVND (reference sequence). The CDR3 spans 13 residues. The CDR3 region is CASSIGYNQPQHF. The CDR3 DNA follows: TGTGCCAGTAGTATTGGGTACAATCAGCCCCAGCATTTT. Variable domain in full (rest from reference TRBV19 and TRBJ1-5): DGGITQSPKYLFRKEGQNVTLSCEQNLNHDAMYWYRQDPGQGLRLIYYSQIVNDFQKGDIAEGYSVSREKKESFPLTVTSAQKNPTAFYLCASSIGYNQPQHFGDGTRLSIL.

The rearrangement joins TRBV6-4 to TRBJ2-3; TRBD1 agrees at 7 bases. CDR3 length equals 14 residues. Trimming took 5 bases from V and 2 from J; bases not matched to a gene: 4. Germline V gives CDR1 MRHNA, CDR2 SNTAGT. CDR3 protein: CASSRDRYTDTQYF. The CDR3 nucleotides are TGTGCCAGCAGTAGGGACAGATACACAGATACGCAGTATTTT.

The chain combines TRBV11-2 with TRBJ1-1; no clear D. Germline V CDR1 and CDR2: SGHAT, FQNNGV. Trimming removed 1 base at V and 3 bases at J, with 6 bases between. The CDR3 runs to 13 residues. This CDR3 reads CASSLATDTEAFF. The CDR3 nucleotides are TGTGCCAGCAGCTTAGCCACGGACACTGAAGCTTTCTTT. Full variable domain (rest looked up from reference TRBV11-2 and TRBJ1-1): EAGVAQSPRYKIIEKRQSVAFWCNPISGHATLYWYQQILGQGPKLLIQFQNNGVVDDSQLPKDRFSAERLKGVDSTLKIQPAKLEDSAVYLCASSLATDTEAFFGQGTRLTVV.

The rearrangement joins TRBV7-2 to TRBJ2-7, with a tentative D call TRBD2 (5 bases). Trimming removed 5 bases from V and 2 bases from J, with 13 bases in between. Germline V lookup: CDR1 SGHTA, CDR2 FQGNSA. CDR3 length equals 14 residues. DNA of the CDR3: TGTGCCAGCAGCCCCATGGGCGGGCCCTACGAGCAGTACTTC. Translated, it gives CASSPMGGPYEQYF.

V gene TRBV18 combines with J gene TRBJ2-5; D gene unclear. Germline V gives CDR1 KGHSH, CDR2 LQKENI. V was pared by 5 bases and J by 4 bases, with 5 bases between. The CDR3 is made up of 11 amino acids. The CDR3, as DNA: TGTGCCAGCTCAAACAGAGAGACCCAGTACTTC. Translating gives CASSNRETQYF.

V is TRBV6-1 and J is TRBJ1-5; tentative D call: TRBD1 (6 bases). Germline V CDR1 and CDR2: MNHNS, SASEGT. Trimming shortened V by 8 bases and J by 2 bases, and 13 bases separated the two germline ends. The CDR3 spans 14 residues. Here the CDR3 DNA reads TGTGCCAGCGCACAGGGTTCGGGCAATCAGCCCCAGCATTTT. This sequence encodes CASAQGSGNQPQHF.

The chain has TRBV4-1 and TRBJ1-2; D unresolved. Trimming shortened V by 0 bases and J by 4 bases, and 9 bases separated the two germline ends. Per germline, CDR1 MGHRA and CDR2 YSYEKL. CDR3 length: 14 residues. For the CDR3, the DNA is TGCGCCAGCAGCCAAGACACGCTTGGCTATGGCTACACCTTC. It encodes CASSQDTLGYGYTF.

CDR3 bases: TGTGCCAGCAGATCGGGGGGCCCATATGGCTACACCTTC. Translated: CASRSGGPYGYTF. The chain couples TRBV2 to TRBJ1-2; D perhaps matches TRBD1 (6 bases). CDR1 is SNHLY, CDR2 FYNNEI, per germline. The CDR3 covers 13 residues. V shed 6 bases and J shed 5 bases, with 13 bases lying between them.

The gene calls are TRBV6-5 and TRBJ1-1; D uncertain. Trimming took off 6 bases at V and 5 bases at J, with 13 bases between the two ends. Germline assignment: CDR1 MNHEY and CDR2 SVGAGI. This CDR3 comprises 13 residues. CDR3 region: CASSAGGGTEAFF. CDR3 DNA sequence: TGTGCCAGCAGCGCCGGAGGCGGGACTGAAGCTTTCTTT.

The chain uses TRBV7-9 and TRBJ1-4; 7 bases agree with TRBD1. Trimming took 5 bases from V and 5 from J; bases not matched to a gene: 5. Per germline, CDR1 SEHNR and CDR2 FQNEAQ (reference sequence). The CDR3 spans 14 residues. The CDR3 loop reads CASSPQGGNEKLFF. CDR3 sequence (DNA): TGTGCCAGCAGCCCCCAGGGGGGGAATGAAAAACTGTTTTTT.

CDR3 residues: CASSLGQHSNQPQHF. CDR3 DNA: TGTGCCAGCAGCTTAGGGCAGCATAGCAATCAGCCCCAGCATTTT. This chain links TRBV7-2 with TRBJ1-5; D is undetermined. V lost 1 base, J lost 0 bases, and 7 bases lay in between. The CDR3 has 15 amino acids. Looked up from germline, CDR1 is SGHTA and CDR2 is FQGNSA.

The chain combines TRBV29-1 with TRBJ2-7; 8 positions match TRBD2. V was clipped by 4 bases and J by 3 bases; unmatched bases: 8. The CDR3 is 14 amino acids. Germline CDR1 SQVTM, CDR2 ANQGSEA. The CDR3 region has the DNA TGCAGCGTTGCGGGTCGGGAGGGCCTCTACGAGCAGTACTTC. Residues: CSVAGREGLYEQYF.

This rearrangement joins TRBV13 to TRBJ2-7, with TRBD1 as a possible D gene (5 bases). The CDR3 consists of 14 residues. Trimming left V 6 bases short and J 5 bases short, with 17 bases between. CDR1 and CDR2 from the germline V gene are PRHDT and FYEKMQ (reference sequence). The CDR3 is CASRPDSQRDEQYF. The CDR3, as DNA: TGTGCCAGCAGGCCCGACAGCCAACGAGACGAGCAGTACTTC.

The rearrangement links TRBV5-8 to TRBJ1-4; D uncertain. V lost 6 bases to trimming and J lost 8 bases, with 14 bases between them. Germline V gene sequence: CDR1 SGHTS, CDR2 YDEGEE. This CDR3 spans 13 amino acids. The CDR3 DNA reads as TGTGCCAGCATCCCCCTCGGAGGGGAAAAACTGTTTTTT. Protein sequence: CASIPLGGEKLFF.